These 5 T cell receptor beta chains originate from one sample sequenced in a study of patients and donors after allogeneic stem cell transplantation. A single record per CDR3 protein comes from TCRdb applying MiXCR to the RT-PCR reads. The sample lists 800,000 to 1,000,000 distinct CDR3 sequences; more than 15% were seen once. The source material was blood, either unsorted or a sorted T cell fraction (not recorded which). These receptors were taken from a human donor who was either an allogeneic HSCT recipient or a stem cell or donor lymphocyte infusion donor (not recorded which). It is not recorded whose cells these are; they may come from a transplant donor.

This clonotype showed up just a few times. The gene calls are TRBV6-2 or TRBV6-3 and TRBJ2-5; a weak D match, TRBD1 (6 bases). Germline V CDR1 and CDR2: MNHEY, SVGEGT. V lost 4 bases to trimming and J lost 3 bases, with 12 bases between them. The CDR3 length is 14 residues. The CDR3 spells CASSSGHLEETQYF. CDR3 sequence (DNA): TGTGCCAGCAGTTCGGGACACCTGGAAGAGACCCAGTACTTC.

This clonotype appeared many times. The genes are TRBV12-3 or TRBV12-4 and TRBJ2-1; TRBD2 might be the D (7 bases). Trimming took 3 bases from V and 0 from J, leaving 21 bases between them. This CDR3 spans 19 amino acids. CDR3 nucleotides: TGTGCCAGCAGTTTCGGCGGAGTGGGGGGGCGAATCTCCTACAATGAGCAGTTCTTC. The encoded protein is CASSFGGVGGRISYNEQFF.

This clonotype appeared many times. The V call is TRBV20-1, the J call TRBJ2-1; D gene uncertain. This CDR3 is 13 amino acids long. CDR1 is DFQATT, CDR2 SNEGSKA, per germline (reference sequence). Trimming left V 5 bases short and J 9 bases short, with 17 bases between. The DNA for the CDR3 is TGCAGTGCTCGAAGAGTCGTCTCGGGTGAGCAGTTCTTC. Translation gives CSARRVVSGEQFF.

The chain links TRBV2 to TRBJ1-4; TRBD1 matches 7 bases. Looked up from germline, CDR1 is SNHLY and CDR2 is FYNNEI. CDR3 length equals 13 residues. Trimming cost V 8 bases and J 7 bases; bases outside gene matches: 7. The CDR3 DNA is TGTGCCAGCGGGCGGAGGGGGCCTGAAAAACTGTTTTTT. Its protein product is CASGRRGPEKLFF. Full variable domain (remainder filled in from reference TRBV2 and TRBJ1-4): EPEVTQTPSHQVTQMGQEVILRCVPISNHLYFYWYRQILGQKVEFLVSFYNNEISEKSEIFDDQFSVERPDGSNFTLKIRSTKLEDSAMYFCASGRRGPEKLFFGSGTQLSVL.

In this sample, this clonotype turned up a few times. J is TRBJ2-5 and V is TRBV4-3; 8 bases are a match to TRBD2. The CDR3 has 15 amino acids. Germline loops: CDR1 LGHNA, CDR2 YSLEER. The junction had 6 bases not matched to a gene; V was cut back by 1 base and J by 5 bases. The CDR3 loop is CASSQVRGGRETQYF. The CDR3 DNA follows: TGCGCCAGCAGCCAAGTCCGGGGGGGCAGGGAGACCCAGTACTTC.